This T cell receptor beta chain was identified during a study of blood T cell repertoires in COVID-19. Study-wide context: In each case, the material was cDNA or gDNA derived from T cells, B-cell-depleted T cells, or PBMCs.

The method was immunoSEQ multiplex PCR; TCRdb's version includes in-frame clones alone and lacks a portion of them. The sample holds over 110,000 clones, around 80% seen once. This clone was seen more than once but under ten times. There are 14 residues in the CDR3. V was pared by 0 bases and J by 7 bases, with 13 bases between. Germline-derived CDR1 and CDR2 are SGHDT and YYEEEE. The sequencing input was peripheral blood. The rearrangement joins TRBV5-6 to TRBJ1-2, with D perhaps TRBD1 (5 bases). This sequence was found in a man between 60 and 70 years old with acute or convalescent COVID-19. CDR3 in DNA: TGTGCCAGCAGCTTGGCCAGCGGGGGGAGTGGCTACACCTTC. It specifies CASSLASGGSGYTF.